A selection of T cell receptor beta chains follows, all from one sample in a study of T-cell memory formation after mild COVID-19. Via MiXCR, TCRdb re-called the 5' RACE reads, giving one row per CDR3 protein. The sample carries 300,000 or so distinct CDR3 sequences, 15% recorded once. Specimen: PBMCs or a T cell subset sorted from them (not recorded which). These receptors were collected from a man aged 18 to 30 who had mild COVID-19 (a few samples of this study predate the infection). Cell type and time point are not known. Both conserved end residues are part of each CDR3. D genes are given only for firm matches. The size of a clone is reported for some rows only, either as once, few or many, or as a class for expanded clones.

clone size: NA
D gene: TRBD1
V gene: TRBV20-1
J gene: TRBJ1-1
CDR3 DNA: TGCAGTGCTGACATAATTACAGGGGGAGAAGCCCCAGGGGCTTTCTTT
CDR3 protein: CSADIITGGEAPGAFF

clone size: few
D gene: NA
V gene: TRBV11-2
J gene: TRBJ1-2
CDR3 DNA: TGTGCCAGCAGCTTAAGTCCGGGCGTGGACTATGGCTACACCTTC
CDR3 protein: CASSLSPGVDYGYTF

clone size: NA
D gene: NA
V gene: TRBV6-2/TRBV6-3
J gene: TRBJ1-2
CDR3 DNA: TGTGCCAGCACCCAACGGGCAGACTACTATGGCTACACCTTC
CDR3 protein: CASTQRADYYGYTF

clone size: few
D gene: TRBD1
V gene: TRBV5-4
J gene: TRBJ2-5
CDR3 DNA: TGTGCCAGCAGCTTACCGCAGGGGGCTGAGACCCAGTACTTC
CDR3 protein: CASSLPQGAETQYF

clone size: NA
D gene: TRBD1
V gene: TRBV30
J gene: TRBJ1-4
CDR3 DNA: TGTGCCTGGAGTGTTCTGACAGGGGTACTTGCAACTAATGAAAAACTGTTTTTT
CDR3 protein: CAWSVLTGVLATNEKLFF

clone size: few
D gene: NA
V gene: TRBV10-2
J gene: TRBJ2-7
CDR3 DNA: TGCGCCAGCAGACTCAGCCGCTCCTACGAGCAGTACTTC
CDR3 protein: CASRLSRSYEQYF

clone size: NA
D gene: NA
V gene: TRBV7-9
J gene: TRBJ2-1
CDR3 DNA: TGTGCCAGCAGCGCTTGGGACCCCTCCTACAATGAGCAGTTCTTC
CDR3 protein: CASSAWDPSYNEQFF

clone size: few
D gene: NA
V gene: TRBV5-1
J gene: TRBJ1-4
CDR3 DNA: TGCGCCAGCAGCTCCGGGCCCCCTAATGAAAAACTGTTTTTT
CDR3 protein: CASSSGPPNEKLFF

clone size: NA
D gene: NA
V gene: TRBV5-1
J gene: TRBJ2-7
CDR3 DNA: TGCGCCAGCAGCTTGACTAGCCCCCACTACGAGCAGTACTTC
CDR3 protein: CASSLTSPHYEQYF

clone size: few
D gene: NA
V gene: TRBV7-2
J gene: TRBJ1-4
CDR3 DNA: TGTGCCAGCACCGCTTGGACGGGGAATGAAAAACTGTTTTTT
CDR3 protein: CASTAWTGNEKLFF

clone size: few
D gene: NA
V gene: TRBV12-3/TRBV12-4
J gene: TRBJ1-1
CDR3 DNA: TGTGCCAGCAGTTTTAGCGGAGAAGCTTTCTTT
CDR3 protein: CASSFSGEAFF

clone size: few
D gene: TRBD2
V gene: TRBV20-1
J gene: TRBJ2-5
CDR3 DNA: TGCAGTGCCGAGAGGGGAGCGGGGGGAGAGACCCAGTACTTC
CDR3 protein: CSAERGAGGETQYF

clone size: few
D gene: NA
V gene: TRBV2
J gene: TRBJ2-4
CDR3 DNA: TGTGCCGGTCAGGGCATGTTCGCCAAAAACATTCAGTACTTC
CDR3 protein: CAGQGMFAKNIQYF

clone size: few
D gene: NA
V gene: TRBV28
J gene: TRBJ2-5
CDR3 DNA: TGTGCCAGCAGGGGATCAAGGAGGGGGGTGGAGGAGACCCAGTACTTC
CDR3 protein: CASRGSRRGVEETQYF

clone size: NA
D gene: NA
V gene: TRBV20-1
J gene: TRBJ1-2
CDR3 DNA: TGCAGTGCTAGAGATCTTGGCAGTTCTGCTGGCTACACCTTC
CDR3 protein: CSARDLGSSAGYTF

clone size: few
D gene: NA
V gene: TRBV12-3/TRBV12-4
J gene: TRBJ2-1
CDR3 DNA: TGTGCCAGCAGTTTAGGAGGGGTTCCCTACAATGAGCAGTTCTTC
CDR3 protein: CASSLGGVPYNEQFF

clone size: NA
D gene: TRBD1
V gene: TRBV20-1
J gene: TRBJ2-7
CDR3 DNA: TGCAGTGCCAAAACAGGGATCAGACAGGGGGTAATCCCCTACGAGCAGTACTTC
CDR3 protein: CSAKTGIRQGVIPYEQYF

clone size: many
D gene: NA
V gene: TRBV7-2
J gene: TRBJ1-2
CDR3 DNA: TGTGCCAGCAGCCCCGCGCCCCGGGGAAACTATGGCTACACCTTC
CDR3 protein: CASSPAPRGNYGYTF

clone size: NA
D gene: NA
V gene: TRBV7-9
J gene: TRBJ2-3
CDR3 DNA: TGTGCCAGCAGCCGCGAAATTCTCAGCGCAGATACGCAGTATTTT
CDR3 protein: CASSREILSADTQYF

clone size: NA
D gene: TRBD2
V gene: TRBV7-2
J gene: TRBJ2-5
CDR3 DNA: TGTGCCAGCAGCTTTGTGGGACTAGCGGGGTCCTCAGGGGAGACCCAGTACTTC
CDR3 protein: CASSFVGLAGSSGETQYF

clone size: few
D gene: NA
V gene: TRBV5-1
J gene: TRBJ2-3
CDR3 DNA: TGCGCCAGCAGGACCCCGGGGAAAGATACGCAGTATTTT
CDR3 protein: CASRTPGKDTQYF

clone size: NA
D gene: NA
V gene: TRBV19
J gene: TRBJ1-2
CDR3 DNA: TGTGCCAGTAGTATCCTCGGGCCCCGCGGCTATGGCTACACCTTC
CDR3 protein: CASSILGPRGYGYTF

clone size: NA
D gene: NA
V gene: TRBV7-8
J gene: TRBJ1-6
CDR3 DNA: TGTGCCAGCAGCTTAGTAGTTTTTTCACCCCTCCACTTT
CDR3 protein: CASSLVVFSPLHF

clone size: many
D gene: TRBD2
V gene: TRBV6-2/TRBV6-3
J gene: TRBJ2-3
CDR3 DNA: TGTGCCAGCAGTCCCGGGACTAGCGTCGTCACAGATACGCAGTATTTT
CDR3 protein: CASSPGTSVVTDTQYF

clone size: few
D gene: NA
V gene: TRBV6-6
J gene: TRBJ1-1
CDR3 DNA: TGTGCCAGCAGTTACGGGGGGTGGGTGTTCACTGAAGCTTTCTTT
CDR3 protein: CASSYGGWVFTEAFF

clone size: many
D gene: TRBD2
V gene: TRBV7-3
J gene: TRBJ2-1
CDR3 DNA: TGTGCCAGCAGCGATCCCGCAGGCGGGGGCTCCTACAATGAGCAGTTCTTC
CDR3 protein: CASSDPAGGGSYNEQFF

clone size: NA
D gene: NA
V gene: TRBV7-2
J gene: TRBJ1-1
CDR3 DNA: TGTGCCAGCAGCTACCCCCGGGGAGGGGACACTGAAGCTTTCTTT
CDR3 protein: CASSYPRGGDTEAFF

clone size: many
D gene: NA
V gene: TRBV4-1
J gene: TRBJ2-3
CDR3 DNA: TGCGCCAGCAGCCAAGACTGGGGACGTACGCAGTATTTT
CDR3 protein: CASSQDWGRTQYF

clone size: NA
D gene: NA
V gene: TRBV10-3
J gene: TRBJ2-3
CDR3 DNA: TGTGCCATCAGTGAGCCCCTTCGGGGGACCACAGATACGCAGTATTTT
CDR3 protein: CAISEPLRGTTDTQYF

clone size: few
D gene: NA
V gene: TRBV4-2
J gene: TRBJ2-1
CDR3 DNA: TGTGCCAGCAGCCAAGAACTAGGCTACAATGAGCAGTTCTTC
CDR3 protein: CASSQELGYNEQFF

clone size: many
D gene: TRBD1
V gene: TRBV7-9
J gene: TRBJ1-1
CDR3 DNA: TGTGCCAGCAGCCAACCGGGACAGCCTGCGATGAACACTGAAGCTTTCTTT
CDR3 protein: CASSQPGQPAMNTEAFF

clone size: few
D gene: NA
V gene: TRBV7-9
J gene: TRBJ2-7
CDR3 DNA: TGTGCCAGCAGCTCCACAGGGAGCGACGAGCAGTACTTC
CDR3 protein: CASSSTGSDEQYF

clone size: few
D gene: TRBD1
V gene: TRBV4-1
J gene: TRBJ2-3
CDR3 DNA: TGCGCCAGCAGCCTAAGACAGGGGGATAGTCCCACGCAGTATTTT
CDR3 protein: CASSLRQGDSPTQYF

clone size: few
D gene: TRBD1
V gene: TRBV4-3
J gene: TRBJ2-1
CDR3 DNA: TGCGCCAGCAGCCACAGGGGGCTCCACAATGAGCAGTTCTTC
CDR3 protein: CASSHRGLHNEQFF

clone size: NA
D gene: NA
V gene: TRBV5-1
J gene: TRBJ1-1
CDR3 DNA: TGCGCCAGCAGTTTCGCAGGGGCCTCGAACACTGAAGCTTTCTTT
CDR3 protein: CASSFAGASNTEAFF

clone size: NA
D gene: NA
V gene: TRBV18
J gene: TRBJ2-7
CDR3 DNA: TGTGCCAGCTCACCACCGTCCAGGGGCTCCTACGAGCAGTACTTC
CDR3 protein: CASSPPSRGSYEQYF

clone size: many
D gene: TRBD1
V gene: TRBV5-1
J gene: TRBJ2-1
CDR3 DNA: TGCGCCAGCAGCGCTCTGACAGGGGTCCCCTACAATGAGCAGTTCTTC
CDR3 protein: CASSALTGVPYNEQFF

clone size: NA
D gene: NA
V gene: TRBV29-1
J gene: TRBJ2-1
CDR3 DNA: TGCAGCGTTGGACCCCTCCTTCGCAATGAGCAGTTCTTC
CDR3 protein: CSVGPLLRNEQFF